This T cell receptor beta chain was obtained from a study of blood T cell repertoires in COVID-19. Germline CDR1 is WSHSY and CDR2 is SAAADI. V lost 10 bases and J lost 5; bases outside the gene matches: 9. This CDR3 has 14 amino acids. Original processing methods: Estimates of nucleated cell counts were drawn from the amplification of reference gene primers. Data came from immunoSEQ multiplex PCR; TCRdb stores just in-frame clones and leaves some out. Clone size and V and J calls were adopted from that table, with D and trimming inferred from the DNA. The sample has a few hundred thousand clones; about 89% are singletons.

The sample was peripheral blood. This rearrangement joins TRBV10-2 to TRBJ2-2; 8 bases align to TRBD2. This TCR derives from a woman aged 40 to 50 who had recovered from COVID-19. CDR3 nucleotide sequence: TGCGCCACCCCAAACCCTAGCGGGACCGGGGAGCTGTTTTTT. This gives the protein CATPNPSGTGELFF.